Detailed here is one T cell receptor (beta chain). Its cognate antigen has yet to be identified. No per-base quality is available; no much larger clone lies one base away. Each collaborating institution followed its own protocols to collect whole blood in K2EDTA tubes. Collaborator samples were shipped for TCRbeta analysis as frozen whole blood, isolated PBMCs, or DNA extracted from either sample type. This record belongs to a study of blood T cell repertoires in COVID-19 (dated by TCRdb to between 2020 and 2021). Broadly, across the study: Samples covering the acute and convalescent phases of COVID-19 were provided by collaborators in the United States, Italy and Spain. A de-identified subject ID, COVID-19 status, age in years and sex were almost always included in the sample metadata. Where available, HLA class I and class II types were taken from metadata supplied by the sample provider and were not determined by assay-based typing. The repertoires were released in a freely available public database meant as a resource for research on the immune response to SARS-CoV-2. The samples were drawn from two sources: the first 160 participants of the ongoing ImmuneRACE study, and 1,000 to 1,500 subjects contributed by 6 global collaborators. The prospective study material was composed of cDNA or gDNA derived from T cells, B-cell-depleted T cells, or PBMCs. Deeply sampled blood TCRbeta repertoires from subjects exposed to, actively infected with, or recovered from COVID-19 were included in the dataset.

The full study reports these points: Clinical and demographic metadata were provided uncurated, with the amount varying by source and participant.

The immunoSEQ Assay, a bias-controlled multiplex PCR, was used to amplify TCRbeta CDR3 regions from genomic DNA. The study's processing was this. Nucleated cell counts per sample were estimated from amplification of reference gene primers within the assay. To quantify the absolute abundance of each unique TCRbeta CDR3 rearrangement, sequence reads were collapsed and filtered. For each sample, productive Simpson clonality was calculated as the square root of Simpson's diversity index across productive rearrangements. TCRdb mirrors the immuneACCESS table, restricted to in-frame sequences. Some clones are absent from its copies; in checked studies, under half trace to an unresolved V gene, and the reason for the others is unknown. V, J and clone size are those of that table, while D and trimming were read from the DNA. This sample comprises under 150,000 clones, 85% to 90% of them detected only once. The ten largest make up about 4.8% of the sample.

The germline V gene sets CDR1 to SGHNT and CDR2 to YENEEA. The germline V and J ends show losses of 5 bases and 0 bases respectively, and no gene match explains 10 bases of the junction. The CDR3 covers 20 residues, taking in both the cysteine and the phenylalanine. Solely the CDR3 DNA is kept, with 60 bases framed from the first base. The chain is encoded by TRBV11-3 joined to TRBJ2-2; 15 central nucleotides agree with TRBD2. This clonotype was obtained from a woman between 50 and 59 years old with acute or convalescent COVID-19. Sequencing used peripheral blood. The nucleotide sequence is given as TGTGCCAGCAGCCCGTTGACCGGGACTAGCGGGGGGCCGAACACCGGGGAGCTGTTTTTT. This is translated as CASSPLTGTSGGPNTGELFF. Here the CDR3 is joined to the reference TRBV11-3 and TRBJ2-2 genes, and the full variable domain is: EAGVVQSPRYKIIEKKQPVAFWCNPISGHNTLYWYLQNLGQGPELLIRYENEEAVDDSQLPKDRFSAERLKGVDSTLKIQPAELGDSAVYLCASSPLTGTSGGPNTGELFFGEGSRLTVL.